This T cell receptor beta chain was profiled in a study of blood T cell repertoires in COVID-19. Study in general: Acute and convalescent COVID-19 samples came from the United States, Italy and Spain. Sample material is recorded as cDNA or gDNA derived from T cells, B-cell-depleted T cells, or PBMCs.

The CDR3 covers 14 residues. The V gene's germline CDR1 is SGHAT and CDR2 FQNNGV. Trimming cost V 7 bases and J 8 bases, with 20 bases left between them. TCRdb's copy holds only in-frame clones and misses some; the assay was immunoSEQ multiplex PCR. The table has roughly 410,000 clones, about 89% seen once. A Seattle source enrolled patients during active infection and followed them longitudinally. The specimen sequenced was peripheral blood. This TCR was recovered from an older woman with COVID-19, enrolled during active disease. The V call is TRBV11-2, the J call TRBJ1-1, with TRBD1 as a possible D gene (6 bases). In DNA, the CDR3 is TGTGCCAGCACCTCCCCGGACAGAAAGAAGGAAGCTTTCTTT. This encodes CASTSPDRKKEAFF.